One sample yielded the 28 T cell receptor beta chains listed below, sequenced in a study of blood T cell repertoires in COVID-19. TCRdb keeps only in-frame clones here, not all; method: immunoSEQ multiplex PCR. The sample consists of some 370,000 clones, around 87% of them appearing once. Sequenced input: peripheral blood. These receptors originate from a woman aged 30 to 39 with COVID-19, enrolled during active disease.

The rearrangement links TRBV28 to TRBJ1-5; 8 positions agree with TRBD1. Germline loops: CDR1 MDHEN, CDR2 SYDVKM. The trim removed 6 bases at V and 1 base at J, leaving 5 bases unmatched. There are 15 residues in the CDR3. The CDR3 spells CASRYTGGSNQPQHF. The CDR3 DNA sequence: TGTGCCAGCAGGTATACAGGGGGAAGCAATCAGCCCCAGCATTTT.

V gene TRBV27 combines with J gene TRBJ1-4, with a tentative D call TRBD1 (6 bases). CDR3 size: 15 residues. Trimming pared 5 bases from V and 6 bases from J, leaving 16 bases between. Germline loops: CDR1 MNHEY, CDR2 SMNVEV (reference sequence). The CDR3 DNA sequence: TGTGCCAGCAGTATCCGACAGGCACCACATGAAAAACTGTTTTTT. Residues: CASSIRQAPHEKLFF. The entire variable domain, with the rest obtained from reference TRBV27 and TRBJ1-4, is as follows: EAQVTQNPRYLITVTGKKLTVTCSQNMNHEYMSWYRQDPGLGLRQIYYSMNVEVTDKGDVPEGYKVSRKEKRNFPLILESPSPNQTSLYFCASSIRQAPHEKLFFGSGTQLSVL.

V is TRBV12-3 or TRBV12-4 and J is TRBJ2-2; D is ambiguous. The CDR3 has 13 residues. Trimming pared 5 bases from V and 5 bases from J, leaving 9 bases between. The CDR3 DNA is TGTGCCAGCAGTCCTATCGAGACCGGGGAGCTGTTTTTT. Its protein is CASSPIETGELFF.

The V gene is TRBV7-3, the J gene TRBJ2-1; 12 bases agree with TRBD2. Germline V gives CDR1 SGHTA, CDR2 FQGTGA. The V segment lost 5 bases and the J segment 9 bases; nucleotides outside the gene matches: 8. This CDR3 has 15 residues. The CDR3 DNA sequence: TGTGCCAGCAGCCCCCTAGCGGGAGGGAGCGGTGAGCAGTTCTTC. Protein: CASSPLAGGSGEQFF.

The chain links TRBV7-8 to TRBJ2-5, with a weak D call TRBD2 (6 bases). CDR1 is SGHVS, CDR2 FQNEAQ, per germline. This CDR3 contains 14 residues. V lost 5 bases and J 4 bases, leaving 14 bases between the germline ends. CDR3 in DNA: TGTGCCAGCAGCGGGTTTGACGGGAGAGAGACCCAGTACTTC. It translates to CASSGFDGRETQYF.

CDR3 sequence (DNA): TGCGCCAGCAGCGGACAGGGGGGACAGCCCCAGCATTTT. Its protein is CASSGQGGQPQHF. The chain employs TRBV10-2 and TRBJ1-5; TRBD1 agrees at 10 bases. Germline CDR1 is WSHSY and CDR2 is SAAADI. The CDR3 sequence is 13 residues long. V dropped 6 bases and J dropped 7; count of bases not matched to a gene: 3.

J is TRBJ2-5 and V is TRBV7-2; TRBD1 aligns across 9 bases. Germline V gene lookup returns CDR1 SGHTA and CDR2 FQGNSA. CDR3 length: 18 amino acids. V was pared by 3 bases and J by 3 bases, with 14 bases of the junction left unmatched. The CDR3 sequence: CASSLAGTGRVAEETQYF. The CDR3 DNA reads TGTGCCAGCAGCTTGGCCGGGACAGGGAGGGTAGCGGAAGAGACCCAGTACTTC.

The genes are TRBV6-5 and TRBJ1-1; no clear D gene. Germline CDR1 reads MNHEY; CDR2 reads SVGAGI. The CDR3 runs to 15 residues. V was cut by 0 bases and J by 1 base, with 9 bases left in between. The CDR3, as DNA: TGTGCCAGCAGTTACTCGCTCAGCGGGAACACTGAAGCTTTCTTT. This codes for CASSYSLSGNTEAFF.

The V gene is TRBV7-6, the J gene TRBJ2-7, with 8 bases fitting TRBD1. Germline V lookup: CDR1 SGHVS, CDR2 FNYEAQ. The CDR3 length is 15 residues. Unmatched junction bases numbered 12, after V lost 5 bases and J lost 6 bases. This CDR3 reads CASSPRPDRAVEQYF. The CDR3 coding sequence is TGTGCCAGCAGCCCCAGGCCGGACAGGGCAGTCGAGCAGTACTTC.

The CDR3 is CASSPPTTSGSTDTQYF. CDR3 bases: TGCGCCAGCAGCCCTCCAACTACTAGCGGGAGCACAGATACGCAGTATTTT. The genes are TRBV5-1 and TRBJ2-3; the match to TRBD2 covers 9 bases. CDR1 and CDR2 (germline): SGHRS, YFSETQ. V was pared by 4 bases and J by 0 bases, with 9 bases of the junction left unmatched. This CDR3 is built from 17 residues. The whole variable domain, filled in from reference TRBV5-1 and TRBJ2-3, reads KAGVTQTPRYLIKTRGQQVTLSCSPISGHRSVSWYQQTPGQGLQFLFEYFSETQRNKGNFPGRFSGRQFSNSRSEMNVSTLELGDSALYLCASSPPTTSGSTDTQYFGPGTRLTVL.

The chain employs TRBV5-6 and TRBJ2-3; a weak D match, TRBD1 (6 bases). The CDR3 is 15 residues long. V lost 6 bases and J 4 bases, leaving 18 bases between the germline ends. CDR1 is SGHDT and CDR2 is YYEEEE in the germline V gene. As DNA, the CDR3 is TGTGCCAGCACGCAACAGGGAAGATGGTCAGATACGCAGTATTTT. Its translation is CASTQQGRWSDTQYF.

The J gene is TRBJ1-1, the V gene TRBV28; 8 nucleotides align to TRBD1. CDR1 is MDHEN, CDR2 SYDVKM, per germline. V lost 0 bases to trimming and J lost 5 bases; unmatched junction nucleotides: 8. This CDR3 has 16 residues. CDR3 protein: CASSLWRSGGWTEAFF. In DNA, the CDR3 is TGTGCCAGCAGTTTATGGCGGTCAGGGGGCTGGACTGAAGCTTTCTTT.

This rearrangement joins TRBV29-1 to TRBJ2-5; D not certain. V was cut by 3 bases and J by 2 bases, with 7 bases left in between. Germline-derived CDR1 and CDR2 are SQVTM and ANQGSEA. This CDR3 spans 12 amino acids. As DNA, the CDR3 is TGCAGCGTTGACAGGTTACAAGAGACCCAGTACTTC. Its translation: CSVDRLQETQYF.

The genes are TRBV10-3 and TRBJ1-3; 8 bases map to TRBD1. The V gene end was trimmed by 5 bases and the J gene end by 3 bases; junction bases not matched to a gene: 3. In germline, CDR1 is ENHRY, CDR2 SYGVKD. The CDR3 contains 14 residues. CDR3 coding DNA: TGTGCCATCAGTTCCAGGGGGCTTGGAAACACCATATATTTT. This translates into CAISSRGLGNTIYF.

This clone was observed a handful of times. Other DNA sequences in this sample translate to the same CDR3. V is TRBV28 and J is TRBJ1-2; tentative D call: TRBD1 (6 bases). This CDR3 is built from 14 residues. Trimming pared 4 bases from V and 4 bases from J, leaving 13 bases between. Germline V CDR1 and CDR2: MDHEN, SYDVKM. In nucleotides, the CDR3 is TGTGCCAGCAGTTCGGGGGGCGAAGTCTATGGCTACACCTTC. The encoded protein is CASSSGGEVYGYTF.

The chain carries TRBV2 and TRBJ2-5, with D hard to call. In germline, CDR1 is SNHLY, CDR2 FYNNEI. This CDR3 has 16 amino acids. With 3 bases removed from V and 1 base from J, the gap between germline ends came to 15 bases. CDR3 bases: TGTGCCAGCAGTGAGAGGAGCAGAACCTTCCAAGAGACCCAGTACTTC. The encoded protein is CASSERSRTFQETQYF.

Only one count was recorded for this clone. The CDR3 DNA reads as TGTGCCAGCAGTCCTTCGAGACCCGCGGCTACTGAAGCTTTCTTT. This codes for CASSPSRPAATEAFF. V usage is TRBV28 and J usage is TRBJ1-1; no definite D call. The length of the CDR3 is 15 residues. Trimming pared 5 bases from V and 5 bases from J, leaving 18 bases between. CDR1 and CDR2 (germline): MDHEN, SYDVKM.

The rearrangement links TRBV19 to TRBJ2-2; no clear D. CDR3 size: 12 residues. Trimming stripped 5 bases from V and 7 bases from J, with 8 bases between. Per the germline V gene, CDR1 is LNHDA and CDR2 is SQIVND (reference sequence). The CDR3 spells CASSDRVGELFF. Here the CDR3 DNA reads TGTGCCAGTAGTGATCGGGTCGGGGAGCTGTTTTTT.

V is TRBV9 and J is TRBJ1-1; D is uncertain. Per germline, CDR1 SGDLS and CDR2 YYNGEE. Trimming took off 1 base at V and 1 base at J, with 8 bases between the two ends. This CDR3 has 14 residues. The CDR3 nucleotides are TGTGCCAGCAGCGTATATCCGGGGAACACTGAAGCTTTCTTT. As protein: CASSVYPGNTEAFF.

The chain is built from TRBV5-1 and TRBJ2-1; TRBD2 aligns across 7 bases. This CDR3 is built from 15 residues. V was pared by 4 bases and J by 3 bases, with 7 bases of the junction left unmatched. Germline CDR1 reads SGHRS; CDR2 reads YFSETQ. CDR3 nucleotide sequence: TGCGCCAGCAGCCCTTGGGGCGGGGGCTACAATGAGCAGTTCTTC. This sequence encodes CASSPWGGGYNEQFF.

This clone has only one observation. The rearrangement uses TRBV28 and TRBJ1-5, with D perhaps TRBD1 (5 bases). The CDR3 is 14 amino acids. The germline V gene encodes CDR1 MDHEN and CDR2 SYDVKM. Trimming shortened V by 5 bases and J by 0 bases, and 8 bases separated the two germline ends. The CDR3 here is CASSLTVSNQPQHF. The CDR3 DNA reads TGTGCCAGCAGTCTGACAGTTAGCAATCAGCCCCAGCATTTT.

The rearrangement uses TRBV28 and TRBJ2-7, with TRBD1 identical over 7 bases. With V trimmed by 5 bases and J by 3 bases, 4 bases remained unmatched. Germline CDR1 MDHEN, CDR2 SYDVKM. The CDR3 runs to 13 residues. The DNA for the CDR3 is TGTGCCAGCAGTGAAGGACAGGACTACGAGCAGTACTTC. Translation gives CASSEGQDYEQYF.

This chain joins TRBV6-6 and TRBJ2-5; 9 bases agree with TRBD2. Germline V CDR1 and CDR2: MNHNY, SVGAGI (reference sequence). The CDR3 is 16 residues long. V was clipped by 0 bases and J by 5 bases; unmatched bases: 7. CDR3 coding DNA: TGTGCCAGCAGTTACTCGATAGCGGGAGTTGTGGAGACCCAGTACTTC. This sequence encodes CASSYSIAGVVETQYF.

This chain links TRBV7-2 with TRBJ2-1, with 7 positions matching TRBD2. The J segment lost 5 bases and the V segment lost 0 bases, leaving 4 bases of the junction unmatched. This CDR3 is built from 15 residues. Germline lookup yields CDR1 SGHTA and CDR2 FQGNSA. The CDR3 here is CASSLAAGFNNEQFF. In DNA form, the CDR3 reads TGTGCCAGCAGCTTAGCAGCGGGATTCAACAATGAGCAGTTCTTC.

This clone has a handful of counts. In the same sample, other DNA sequences code for this CDR3. The rearrangement joins TRBV28 to TRBJ2-7; 8 bases are shared with TRBD2. There are 13 residues in the CDR3. Trimming at V came to 6 bases and at J to 3 bases, leaving 4 bases not matched to a gene. Germline V CDR1 and CDR2: MDHEN, SYDVKM. The CDR3 protein is CASSLGTSYEQYF. DNA of the CDR3: TGTGCCAGCAGCTTAGGGACTAGCTACGAGCAGTACTTC.

V and J are TRBV15 and TRBJ1-6, with 10 positions matching TRBD1. V lost 4 bases and J lost 7; bases outside the gene matches: 1. The CDR3 has 14 residues. CDR1 and CDR2 from the germline V gene are LNHNV and YYDKDF (reference sequence). CDR3 nucleotides: TGTGCCACCAGCAAGGGACAGGGGAATTCACCCCTCCACTTT. This sequence encodes CATSKGQGNSPLHF.

The CDR3, as DNA: TGCGCCAGCAGCTTGAGGCTAGCGGGAAGGAATGAGCAGTTCTTC. Protein: CASSLRLAGRNEQFF. The chain links TRBV5-1 to TRBJ2-1; TRBD2 agrees at 9 bases. Germline V lookup: CDR1 SGHRS, CDR2 YFSETQ. This CDR3 contains 15 residues. The V gene end was trimmed by 1 base and the J gene end by 7 bases; junction bases not matched to a gene: 6.

J is TRBJ2-2 and V is TRBV30; 7 positions match TRBD2. CDR1 is GTSNPN, CDR2 SVGIG, per germline (reference sequence). The CDR3 spans 14 residues. Trimming took 4 bases from V and 7 from J; bases not matched to a gene: 9. The CDR3 nucleotides read TGTGCCTGGATGGGTACGGGGGGTTACGGGGAGCTGTTTTTT. Amino acids: CAWMGTGGYGELFF. The entire variable domain, with the rest obtained from reference TRBV30 and TRBJ2-2, is as follows: SQTIHQWPATLVQPVGSPLSLECTVEGTSNPNLYWYRQAAGRGLQLLFYSVGIGQISSEVPQNLSASRPQDRQFILSSKKLLLSDSGFYLCAWMGTGGYGELFFGEGSRLTVL.